Given below is one T cell receptor (beta chain) in context. The data were obtained in a study of shared clonotypes between healthy human individuals. CDR3 length: 14 residues. Deletions cut 4 bases from V and 2 bases from J, with 12 bases between. The germline V gene has CDR1 SGDLS and CDR2 YYNGEE. Positive CCR7 selection of CD45RO-negative cells yielded the naive CD8 cells, and terminally differentiated effector memory CD45RA+ cells were excluded. The donor population consisted of healthy HIV-negative adults with no recent acute infections or vaccinations. Every immunoSEQ plate was one replicate of a subset's evenly spread DNA. Profiling relied on immunoSEQ multiplex PCR, and the TCRdb table lists in-frame clones only, not all of them. The sample shows about 2,200,000 clones, approximately 94% of them seen only once.

The TCR was taken from a man younger than 35 in good health. Some clones in this sample may be carry-over from other donors' samples. This chain joins TRBV9 and TRBJ2-5, with a possible D match to TRBD2 (6 bases). What was sequenced was naive CD8+ T cells from PBMCs. The CDR3 loop reads CASSSRREQETQYF. CDR3 coding DNA: TGTGCCAGCAGCTCCAGGAGGGAACAAGAGACCCAGTACTTC.